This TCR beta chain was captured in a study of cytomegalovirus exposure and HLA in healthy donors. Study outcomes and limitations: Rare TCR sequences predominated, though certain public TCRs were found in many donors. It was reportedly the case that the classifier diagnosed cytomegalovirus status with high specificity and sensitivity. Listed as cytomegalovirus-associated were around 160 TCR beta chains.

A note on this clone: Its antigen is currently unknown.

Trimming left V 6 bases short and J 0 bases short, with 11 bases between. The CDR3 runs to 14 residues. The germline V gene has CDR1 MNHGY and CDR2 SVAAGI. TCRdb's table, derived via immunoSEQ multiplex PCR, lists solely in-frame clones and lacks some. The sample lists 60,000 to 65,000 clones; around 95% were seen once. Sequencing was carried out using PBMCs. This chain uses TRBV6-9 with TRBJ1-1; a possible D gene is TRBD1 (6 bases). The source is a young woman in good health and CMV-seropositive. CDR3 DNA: TGTGCCAGCAGACAGGGACGCATGAACACTGAAGCTTTCTTT. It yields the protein CASRQGRMNTEAFF.